These T cell receptor beta chains were read from a single sample in a study of T cells expressing NK-cell markers. TCRdb re-called the 5' RACE reads, yielding one record per CDR3 amino acid sequence without DNA. Its listing shows about 430,000 distinct CDR3 sequences. What was sequenced was blood T cells: a sorted CD56 or NKG2C T cell subset, CD4+ or CD8+ T cells, or bulk PBMC T cells (not recorded which). These receptors were collected from a woman aged 50 to 60 in good health. CDR3s include the opening cysteine and the closing phenylalanine or tryptophan.

CASRPYSNQPQHF	TRBV6-5	TRBJ1-5
CSVEDLTGPPNTQYF	TRBV29-1	TRBJ2-3
CASSASLASNTGELFF	TRBV13	TRBJ2-2
CSAATGVGNTEAFF	TRBV29-1	TRBJ1-1
CASSTQSGTQYF	TRBV7-3	TRBJ2-3
CATSDLKGAAVADTQYF	TRBV24-1	TRBJ2-3
CASSLAGYGEKLFF	TRBV5-1	TRBJ1-4
CASSTSGSYEQFF	TRBV6-2/TRBV6-3	TRBJ2-1
CASSSPVGGDDQYF	TRBV7-2	TRBJ2-5
CASRLRGGGEKLFF	TRBV12-3/TRBV12-4	TRBJ1-4
CASISAPQETQYF	TRBV10-2	TRBJ2-5
CASSQVAGIYGYTF	TRBV3-1	TRBJ1-2
CASSRDGVSTDTQYF	TRBV5-1	TRBJ2-3
CASHGGAYEQYF	TRBV25-1	TRBJ2-7
CASTPPNYGYTF	TRBV2	TRBJ1-2
CASSLGLAGVITGELFF	TRBV5-6	TRBJ2-2
CASSPIGLPNSGANVLTF	TRBV18	TRBJ2-6
CASSVEGVQETQYF	TRBV9	TRBJ2-5
CASSLSGTNEQFF	TRBV6-1	TRBJ2-1
CASSYSSRKYTGELFF	TRBV6-5	TRBJ2-2
CASSEGLVGPKNTEAFF	TRBV9	TRBJ1-1
CASSLDASASTGELFF	TRBV7-2	TRBJ2-2
CASSSSGAGMGNEQFF	TRBV12-3/TRBV12-4	TRBJ2-1
CARGQGDAYNEQFF	TRBV25-1	TRBJ2-1
CASSLYQNTEAFF	TRBV7-9	TRBJ1-1
CASSQWVAAKFF	TRBV14	TRBJ2-1
CASSQWASGNTIYF	TRBV4-1	TRBJ1-3
CASSARTGLPGELFF	TRBV6-1	TRBJ2-2
CASSQDLESPLHF	TRBV14	TRBJ1-6
CASSESRVGGNTIYF	TRBV2	TRBJ1-3
CASSTIRLAPRGDTQYF	TRBV7-9	TRBJ2-3
CASSSGLAGATQYF	TRBV12-3/TRBV12-4	TRBJ2-5
CASSWEGEWETQYF	TRBV5-5	TRBJ2-5
CASSTRGQGNYGYTF	TRBV14	TRBJ1-2
CATAIAGGSYNEQFF	TRBV27	TRBJ2-1
CAWTRKETQYF	TRBV30	TRBJ2-5
CASSEMAGVAETQYF	TRBV6-1	TRBJ2-5
CASSQVLAGGGDTQYF	TRBV4-1	TRBJ2-3
CASSEIQRSSFSTGELFF	TRBV25-1	TRBJ2-2
CSARALGETQYF	TRBV20-1	TRBJ2-5
CASSLFRSANTGELFF	TRBV5-1	TRBJ2-2
CASSPTGQGRSDTQYF	TRBV14	TRBJ2-3